A single sample gave rise to the 21 T cell receptor beta chains below, sequenced in a study of technical replicates of blood from a handful of donors. Here immunoSEQ multiplex PCR was the method, and the copy in TCRdb shows in-frame clones only, minus some. The sample shows about 94,000 clones, 90% to 97% of them seen only once. The sequencing input was T cells isolated from PBMCs. The receptors come from a human donor in good health.

The chain joins TRBV29-1 to TRBJ2-1; 13 bases are a match to TRBD2. Germline assignment: CDR1 SQVTM and CDR2 ANQGSEA. V lost 7 bases and J lost 10; bases outside the gene matches: 7. This CDR3 region has 13 residues. In nucleotides, the CDR3 is TGCAGCGAAGGACTAGCGGGAGTGGGAGAGCAGTTCTTC. Translated, it gives CSEGLAGVGEQFF.

The chain combines TRBV19 with TRBJ2-3; 11 positions agree with TRBD2. Germline V lookup: CDR1 LNHDA, CDR2 SQIVND (reference sequence). The CDR3 runs to 15 residues. After removal of 6 bases from V and 2 bases from J, the junction contained 4 bases not matched to a gene. This chain's CDR3 is CASRGLAVLTDTQYF. CDR3 DNA sequence: TGTGCCAGTAGGGGACTAGCGGTTCTCACAGATACGCAGTATTTT.

The chain is built from TRBV28 and TRBJ2-7, with 12 bases identical to TRBD1. The CDR3 sequence is 16 residues long. From germline, CDR1 is MDHEN and CDR2 SYDVKM. Trimming at V came to 1 base and at J to 3 bases, leaving 4 bases not matched to a gene. The DNA for the CDR3 is TGTGCCAGCAGTTTATCAGGGACAGGGGGCATCTACGAGCAGTACTTC. Its translation: CASSLSGTGGIYEQYF.

This clone was observed once. The rearrangement links TRBV7-2 to TRBJ2-2; tentatively, D is TRBD1 (5 bases). V was cut by 6 bases and J by 2 bases, with 13 bases left in between. Germline V gene sequence: CDR1 SGHTA, CDR2 FQGNSA. This CDR3 spans 15 amino acids. The CDR3 loop reads CASRQQDTNTGELFF. CDR3 DNA sequence: TGTGCCAGCAGGCAACAGGACACAAACACCGGGGAGCTGTTTTTT.

V gene TRBV28 combines with J gene TRBJ2-7; 9 bases map to TRBD2. Germline CDR1 reads MDHEN; CDR2 reads SYDVKM. V shed 2 bases and J 2 bases; nucleotides not matched to a gene: 4. The CDR3 loop spans 15 amino acids. CDR3 region: CASSLPGTSPYEQYF. The CDR3 nucleotides read TGTGCCAGCAGTTTACCCGGGACTAGCCCCTACGAGCAGTACTTC. Together with reference TRBV28 and TRBJ2-7, the CDR3 gives the full variable domain: DVKVTQSSRYLVKRTGEKVFLECVQDMDHENMFWYRQDPGLGLRLIYFSYDVKMKEKGDIPEGYSVSREKKERFSLILESASTNQTSMYLCASSLPGTSPYEQYFGPGTRLTVT.

The chain recombines TRBV11-2 with TRBJ2-4; no clear D. This CDR3 has 15 residues. V shed 4 bases and J shed 4 bases, with 14 bases lying between them. The germline gives CDR1 SGHAT, CDR2 FQNNGV. The CDR3 DNA sequence: TGTGCCAGCAGCTCCGCGGCTGGTGGAAAAAACATTCAGTACTTC. Amino acid sequence: CASSSAAGGKNIQYF.

The chain joins TRBV5-5 to TRBJ2-1; tentatively, D is TRBD1 (5 bases). Trimming stripped 2 bases from V and 2 bases from J, with 8 bases between. The germline gives CDR1 SGHKS, CDR2 YYEKEE (reference sequence). The CDR3 contains 14 residues. The CDR3 protein is CASSFDSPYNEQFF. CDR3 in DNA: TGTGCCAGCAGCTTCGACAGTCCCTACAATGAGCAGTTCTTC.

This chain links TRBV6-1 with TRBJ1-1; D possibly corresponds to TRBD1 (5 bases). The CDR3 is 15 residues long. CDR1 MNHNS and CDR2 SASEGT come from the germline V gene. Trimming took 3 bases from V and 8 from J, leaving 19 bases between them. The CDR3 sequence: CASSDWGEIKVEAFF. The CDR3 region has the DNA TGTGCCAGCAGTGATTGGGGGGAGATTAAGGTAGAAGCTTTCTTT.

The V call is TRBV5-1, the J call TRBJ1-1; possibly TRBD1 for D (6 bases). Between the trimmed V and J ends, which lost 5 bases and 0 bases, there was a span of 14 bases. This CDR3 spans 15 amino acids. The germline V gene has CDR1 SGHRS and CDR2 YFSETQ. CDR3 residues: CASSKGDWMNTEAFF. CDR3 DNA sequence: TGCGCCAGCAGTAAGGGGGATTGGATGAACACTGAAGCTTTCTTT. Using reference TRBV5-1 and TRBJ1-1 for the parts outside the CDR3, the full variable domain is KAGVTQTPRYLIKTRGQQVTLSCSPISGHRSVSWYQQTPGQGLQFLFEYFSETQRNKGNFPGRFSGRQFSNSRSEMNVSTLELGDSALYLCASSKGDWMNTEAFFGQGTRLTVV.

The chain combines TRBV7-3 with TRBJ1-4, with a possible D match to TRBD1 (6 bases). CDR1 and CDR2 from the germline V gene are SGHTA and FQGTGA. There are 15 residues in the CDR3. Deletions cut 5 bases from V and 0 bases from J, with 10 bases between. CDR3 in DNA: TGTGCCAGCAGCATCACAGGGTCAACTAATGAAAAACTGTTTTTT. As protein: CASSITGSTNEKLFF.

The rearrangement joins TRBV4-3 to TRBJ2-7, with D possibly TRBD1 on 5 matching bases. The V and J ends lost 3 bases and 0 bases respectively, with 12 bases between them. The CDR3 totals 15 residues. The germline V gene encodes CDR1 LGHNA and CDR2 YSLEER. CDR3 in DNA: TGCGCCAGCAGCCATTTAGGGGCGCTCTCCTACGAGCAGTACTTC. Translation gives CASSHLGALSYEQYF.

The V and J genes are TRBV4-3 and TRBJ1-5; D gene unclear. The CDR3 extends over 13 amino acids. Trimming cost V 3 bases and J 7 bases, with 10 bases left between them. In germline, CDR1 is LGHNA, CDR2 YSLEER. CDR3 loop: CASSQDLLQPQHF. Here the CDR3 DNA reads TGCGCCAGCAGCCAGGACTTACTGCAGCCCCAGCATTTT.

V and J are TRBV10-2 and TRBJ2-1; D is unclear. This CDR3 contains 16 residues. Trimming took 2 bases from V and 8 from J, leaving 19 bases between them. Germline lookup yields CDR1 WSHSY and CDR2 SAAADI. The CDR3 sequence: CASSEPDEVSWDEQFF. Here the CDR3 DNA reads TGCGCCAGCAGTGAGCCCGATGAGGTGTCGTGGGATGAGCAGTTCTTC.

CDR3 amino acids: CASSLGGGEAFF. The DNA for the CDR3 is TGTGCCAGCAGCTTAGGGGGGGGCGAGGCTTTCTTT. V gene TRBV11-2 combines with J gene TRBJ1-1; D perhaps matches TRBD1 (6 bases). The germline gives CDR1 SGHAT, CDR2 FQNNGV. The CDR3 has 12 amino acids. The ends were cut back, 1 base at V and 11 bases at J, with 11 bases in the middle.

The chain employs TRBV7-3 and TRBJ1-5; D is unclear. The length of the CDR3 is 16 residues. Germline-derived CDR1 and CDR2 are SGHTA and FQGTGA. The V end lost 0 bases, the J end lost 8 bases, and 17 bases lay between the germline ends. DNA for the CDR3: TGTGCCAGCAGCTTAACGTATGAGGGTAGAGGAAAGCCCCAGCATTTT. The encoded protein is CASSLTYEGRGKPQHF.

The CDR3, as DNA: TGTGCCAGCAGCGTAGAACTAGGGATACATGGCTACACCTTC. Translated, it gives CASSVELGIHGYTF. The J gene is TRBJ1-2, the V gene TRBV9; no reliable D call. This CDR3 is 14 amino acids long. CDR1 SGDLS and CDR2 YYNGEE come from the germline V gene. The ends were cut back, 0 bases at V and 6 bases at J, with 12 bases in the middle.

The chain uses TRBV28 and TRBJ1-2; the D gene is possibly TRBD1 (5 bases). The CDR3 covers 16 residues. V was pared by 4 bases and J by 0 bases, with 15 bases between. CDR1 and CDR2 (germline): MDHEN, SYDVKM. This CDR3 is CASSSQVGGANYGYTF. CDR3 nucleotide sequence: TGTGCCAGCAGTTCCCAGGTGGGAGGGGCTAACTATGGCTACACCTTC.

This chain links TRBV5-4 with TRBJ2-7; 8 bases map to TRBD2. CDR1 SGHNT and CDR2 YYREEE come from the germline V gene (reference sequence). The CDR3 loop spans 17 amino acids. Trimming at V came to 1 base and at J to 4 bases, leaving 13 bases not matched to a gene. CDR3 residues: CASSLFWEAGASYEQYF. The CDR3 nucleotides are TGTGCCAGCAGCTTGTTCTGGGAAGCGGGAGCGTCTTACGAGCAGTACTTC.

The chain employs TRBV6-5 and TRBJ1-5; D gene ambiguous. Trimming took off 7 bases at V and 4 bases at J, with 17 bases between the two ends. The V gene's germline CDR1 is MNHEY and CDR2 SVGAGI. The CDR3 has 15 residues. CDR3 sequence: CASTAYADFNQPQHF. CDR3 nucleotides: TGTGCCAGCACCGCTTACGCAGATTTTAATCAGCCCCAGCATTTT.

This rearrangement joins TRBV18 to TRBJ2-7, with 14 bases identical to TRBD2. V lost 0 bases and J lost 3; bases outside the gene matches: 4. CDR1 and CDR2 (germline): KGHSH, LQKENI. CDR3 length: 17 amino acids. CDR3 in amino acids: CASSPPGLAGDGYEQYF. For the CDR3, the DNA is TGTGCCAGCTCACCACCGGGACTAGCGGGAGATGGCTACGAGCAGTACTTC.

This clone occurred a few times. V usage is TRBV6-5 and J usage is TRBJ1-1; tentative D call: TRBD1 (5 bases). Germline CDR1 MNHEY, CDR2 SVGAGI. Trimming shortened V by 9 bases and J by 5 bases, and 10 bases separated the two germline ends. This CDR3 contains 11 residues. The CDR3: CASREGTEAFF. CDR3 bases: TGTGCCAGTCGGGAGGGGACTGAAGCTTTCTTT.